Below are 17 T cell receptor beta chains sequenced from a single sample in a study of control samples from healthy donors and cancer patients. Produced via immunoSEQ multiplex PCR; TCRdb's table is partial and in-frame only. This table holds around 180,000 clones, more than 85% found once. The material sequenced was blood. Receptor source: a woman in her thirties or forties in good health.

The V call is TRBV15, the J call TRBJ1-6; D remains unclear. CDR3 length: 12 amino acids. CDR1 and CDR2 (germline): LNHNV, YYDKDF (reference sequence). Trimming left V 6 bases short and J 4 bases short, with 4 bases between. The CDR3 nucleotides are TGTGCCACCAGGAGTTATAATTCACCCCTCCACTTT. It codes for CATRSYNSPLHF.

The CDR3 nucleotides are TGTGCCAGTAGCGGCGGGGCAGGGATGAGCTATGGCTACACCTTC. It specifies CASSGGAGMSYGYTF. This chain connects TRBV19 to TRBJ1-2; possibly TRBD1 for D (5 bases). This CDR3 is built from 15 residues. V was shortened by 6 bases and J by 4 bases, with 18 bases between the two germline ends. The germline gives CDR1 LNHDA, CDR2 SQIVND (reference sequence).

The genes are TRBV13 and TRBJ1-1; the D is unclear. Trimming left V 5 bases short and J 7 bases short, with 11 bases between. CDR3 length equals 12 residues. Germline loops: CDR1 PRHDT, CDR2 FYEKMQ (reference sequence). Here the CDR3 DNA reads TGTGCCAGCAGCCGACTGAAAGGTGAAGCTTTCTTT. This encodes CASSRLKGEAFF.

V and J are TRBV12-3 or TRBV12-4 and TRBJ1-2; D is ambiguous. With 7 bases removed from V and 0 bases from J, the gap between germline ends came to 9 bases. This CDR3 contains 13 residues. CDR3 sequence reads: CASTIGANYGYTF. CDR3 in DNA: TGTGCCAGCACCATTGGGGCTAACTATGGCTACACCTTC.

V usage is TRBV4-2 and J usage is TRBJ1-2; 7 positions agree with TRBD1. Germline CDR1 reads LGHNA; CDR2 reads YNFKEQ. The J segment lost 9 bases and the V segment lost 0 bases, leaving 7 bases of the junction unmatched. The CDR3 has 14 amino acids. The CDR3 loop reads CASSQDAGGKRYTF. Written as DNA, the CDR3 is TGTGCCAGCAGCCAAGATGCAGGGGGAAAACGCTACACCTTC.

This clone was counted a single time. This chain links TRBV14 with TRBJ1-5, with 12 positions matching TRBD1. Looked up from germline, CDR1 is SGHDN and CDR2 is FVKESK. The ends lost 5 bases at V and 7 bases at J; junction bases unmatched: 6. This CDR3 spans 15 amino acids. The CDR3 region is CASSAGTGGGQPQHF. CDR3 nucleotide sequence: TGTGCCAGCAGCGCCGGGACAGGGGGCGGCCAGCCCCAGCATTTT.

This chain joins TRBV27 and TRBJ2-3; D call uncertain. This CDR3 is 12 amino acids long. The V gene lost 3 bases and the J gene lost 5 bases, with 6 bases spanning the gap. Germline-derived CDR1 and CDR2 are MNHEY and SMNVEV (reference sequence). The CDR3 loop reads CASSLGIDTQYF. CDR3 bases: TGTGCCAGCAGTTTGGGGATAGATACGCAGTATTTT.

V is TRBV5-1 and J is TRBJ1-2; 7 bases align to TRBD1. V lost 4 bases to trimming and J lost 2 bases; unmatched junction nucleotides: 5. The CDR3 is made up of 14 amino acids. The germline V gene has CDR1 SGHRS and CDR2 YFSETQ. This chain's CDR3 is CASSPPQGNYGYTF. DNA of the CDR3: TGCGCCAGCAGCCCCCCACAGGGGAACTATGGCTACACCTTC.

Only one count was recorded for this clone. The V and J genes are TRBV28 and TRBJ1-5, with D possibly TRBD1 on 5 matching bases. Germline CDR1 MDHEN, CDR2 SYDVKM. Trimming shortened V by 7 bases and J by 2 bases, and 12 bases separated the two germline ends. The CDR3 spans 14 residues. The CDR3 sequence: CASNRMGGNQPQHF. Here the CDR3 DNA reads TGTGCCAGCAACCGAATGGGGGGCAATCAGCCCCAGCATTTT.

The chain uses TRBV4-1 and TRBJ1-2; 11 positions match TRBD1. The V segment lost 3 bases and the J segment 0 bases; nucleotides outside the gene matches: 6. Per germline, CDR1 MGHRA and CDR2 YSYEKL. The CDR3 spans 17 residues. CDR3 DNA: TGCGCCAGCAGCCAGGCGGGACAGGGGGTAACTAACTATGGCTACACCTTC. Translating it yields CASSQAGQGVTNYGYTF.

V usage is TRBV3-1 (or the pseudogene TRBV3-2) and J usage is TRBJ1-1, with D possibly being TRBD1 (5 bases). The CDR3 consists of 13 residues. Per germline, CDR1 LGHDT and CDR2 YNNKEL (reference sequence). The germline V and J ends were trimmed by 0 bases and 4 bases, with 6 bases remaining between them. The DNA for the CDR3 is TGTGCCAGCAGCCAAGAAGGGGCCACTGAAGCTTTCTTT. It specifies CASSQEGATEAFF.

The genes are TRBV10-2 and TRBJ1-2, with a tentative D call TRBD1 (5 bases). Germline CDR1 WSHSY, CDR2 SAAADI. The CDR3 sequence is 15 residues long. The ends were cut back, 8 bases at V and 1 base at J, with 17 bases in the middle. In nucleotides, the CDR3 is TGCGCCAGCGAGGGGTCCTCTGGGATTAACTATGGCTACACCTTC. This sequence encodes CASEGSSGINYGYTF.

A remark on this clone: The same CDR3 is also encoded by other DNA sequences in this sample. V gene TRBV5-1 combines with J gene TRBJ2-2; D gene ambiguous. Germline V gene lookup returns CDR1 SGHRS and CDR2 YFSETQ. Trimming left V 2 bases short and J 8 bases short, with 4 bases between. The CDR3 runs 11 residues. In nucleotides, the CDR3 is TGCGCCAGCAGCTTAAGTGGGGAGCTGTTTTTT. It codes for CASSLSGELFF.

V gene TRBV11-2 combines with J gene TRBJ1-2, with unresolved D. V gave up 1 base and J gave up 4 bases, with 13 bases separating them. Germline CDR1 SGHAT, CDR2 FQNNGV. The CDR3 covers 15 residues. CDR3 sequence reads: CASSLVTSPSYGYTF. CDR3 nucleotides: TGTGCCAGCAGCTTAGTCACGAGTCCTAGCTATGGCTACACCTTC.

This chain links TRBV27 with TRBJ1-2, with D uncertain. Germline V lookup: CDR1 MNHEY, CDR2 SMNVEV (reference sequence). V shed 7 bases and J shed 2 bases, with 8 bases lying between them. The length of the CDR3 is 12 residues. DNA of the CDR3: TGTGCCAGCAACGAGCGGAACTATGGCTACACCTTC. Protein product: CASNERNYGYTF.

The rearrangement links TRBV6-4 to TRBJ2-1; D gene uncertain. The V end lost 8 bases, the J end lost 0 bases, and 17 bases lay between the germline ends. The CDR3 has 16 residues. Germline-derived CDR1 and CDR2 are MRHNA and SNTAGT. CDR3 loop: CASLPTARSSYNEQFF. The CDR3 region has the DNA TGTGCCAGCCTTCCTACTGCCCGTAGCTCCTACAATGAGCAGTTCTTC.

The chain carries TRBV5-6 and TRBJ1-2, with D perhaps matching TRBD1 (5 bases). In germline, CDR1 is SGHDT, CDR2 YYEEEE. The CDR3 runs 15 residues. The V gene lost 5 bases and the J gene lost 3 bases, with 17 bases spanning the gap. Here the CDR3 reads CASRDQDDRYYGYTF. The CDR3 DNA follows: TGTGCCAGCAGAGACCAAGACGACAGATACTATGGCTACACCTTC.